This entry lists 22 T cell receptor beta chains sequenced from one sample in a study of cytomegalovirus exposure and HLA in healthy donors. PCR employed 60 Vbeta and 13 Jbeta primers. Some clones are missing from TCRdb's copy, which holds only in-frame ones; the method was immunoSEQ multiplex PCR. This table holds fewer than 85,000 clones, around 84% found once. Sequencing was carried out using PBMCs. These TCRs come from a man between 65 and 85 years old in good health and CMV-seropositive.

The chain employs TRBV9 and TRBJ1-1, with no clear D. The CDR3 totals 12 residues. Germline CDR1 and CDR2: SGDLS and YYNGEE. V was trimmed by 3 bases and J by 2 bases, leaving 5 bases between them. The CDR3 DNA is TGTGCCAGCAGCGGGCAAAACACTGAAGCTTTCTTT. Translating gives CASSGQNTEAFF.

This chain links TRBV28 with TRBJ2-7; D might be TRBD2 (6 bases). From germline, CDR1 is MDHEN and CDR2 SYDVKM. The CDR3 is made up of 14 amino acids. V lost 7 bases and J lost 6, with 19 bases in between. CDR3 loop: CASKGSGPFPEQYF. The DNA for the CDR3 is TGTGCCAGCAAGGGTAGCGGACCATTCCCCGAGCAGTACTTC.

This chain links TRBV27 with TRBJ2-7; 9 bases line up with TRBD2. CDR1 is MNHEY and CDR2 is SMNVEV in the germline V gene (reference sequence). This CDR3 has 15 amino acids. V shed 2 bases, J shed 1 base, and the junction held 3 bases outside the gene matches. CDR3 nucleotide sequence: TGTGCCAGCAGTTTAGGCGGGGGGGGATCCTACGAGCAGTACTTC. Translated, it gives CASSLGGGGSYEQYF.

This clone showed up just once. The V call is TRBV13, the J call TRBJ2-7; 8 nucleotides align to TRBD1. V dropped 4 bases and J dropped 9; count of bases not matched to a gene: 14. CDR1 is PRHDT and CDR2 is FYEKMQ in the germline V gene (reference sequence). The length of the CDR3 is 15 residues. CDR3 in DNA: TGTGCCAGCAGCTCCGGACAGGGCGCAGCTCAGGGGCAGTACTTC. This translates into CASSSGQGAAQGQYF. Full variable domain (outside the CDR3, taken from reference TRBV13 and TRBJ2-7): AAGVIQSPRHLIKEKRETATLKCYPIPRHDTVYWYQQGPGQDPQFLISFYEKMQSDKGSIPDRFSAQQFSDYHSELNMSSLELGDSALYFCASSSGQGAAQGQYFGPGTRLTVT.

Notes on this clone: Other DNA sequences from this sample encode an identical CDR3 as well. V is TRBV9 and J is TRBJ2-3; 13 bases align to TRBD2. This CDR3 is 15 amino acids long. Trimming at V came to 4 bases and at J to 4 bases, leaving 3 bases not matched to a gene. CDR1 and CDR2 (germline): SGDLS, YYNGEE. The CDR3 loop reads CASSPGLAGSDTQYF. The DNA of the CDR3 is TGTGCCAGCAGCCCGGGACTAGCGGGATCAGATACGCAGTATTTT.

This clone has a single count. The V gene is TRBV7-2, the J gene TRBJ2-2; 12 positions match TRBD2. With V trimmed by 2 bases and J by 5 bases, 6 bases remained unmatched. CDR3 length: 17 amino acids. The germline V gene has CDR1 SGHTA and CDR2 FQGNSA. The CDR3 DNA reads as TGTGCCAGCAGCTTATCGACTAGCGGGAGTCGAACCGGGGAGCTGTTTTTT. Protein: CASSLSTSGSRTGELFF.

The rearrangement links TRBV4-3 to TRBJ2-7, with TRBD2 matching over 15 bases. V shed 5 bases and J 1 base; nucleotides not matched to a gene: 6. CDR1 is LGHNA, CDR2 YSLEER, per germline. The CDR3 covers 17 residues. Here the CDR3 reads CASSKIGLAGGSYEQYF. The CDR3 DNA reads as TGCGCCAGCAGCAAAATTGGACTAGCGGGGGGGTCCTACGAGCAGTACTTC.

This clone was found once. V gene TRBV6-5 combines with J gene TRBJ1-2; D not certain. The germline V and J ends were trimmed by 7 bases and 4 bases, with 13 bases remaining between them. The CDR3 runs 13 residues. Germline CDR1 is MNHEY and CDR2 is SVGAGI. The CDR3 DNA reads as TGTGCCAGCACTAACCCGGAGGGCTATGGCTACACCTTC. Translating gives CASTNPEGYGYTF.

The CDR3 reads CASKTVNNEKLFF. The DNA of the CDR3 is TGTGCCAGCAAGACAGTTAACAATGAAAAACTGTTTTTT. The chain is built from TRBV27 and TRBJ1-4; TRBD1 might be the D (5 bases). Germline CDR1 and CDR2: MNHEY and SMNVEV (reference sequence). The CDR3 contains 13 residues. V was shortened by 7 bases and J by 5 bases, with 11 bases between the two germline ends.

Here the CDR3 DNA reads TGTGCCAGCAGTTACTGGGGCGAAGCAGTCTACGAGCAGTACTTC. This sequence encodes CASSYWGEAVYEQYF. J is TRBJ2-7 and V is TRBV6-5, with D tentatively TRBD1 (5 bases). Trimming shortened V by 1 base and J by 3 bases, and 13 bases separated the two germline ends. The CDR3 length is 15 residues. The germline V gene has CDR1 MNHEY and CDR2 SVGAGI.

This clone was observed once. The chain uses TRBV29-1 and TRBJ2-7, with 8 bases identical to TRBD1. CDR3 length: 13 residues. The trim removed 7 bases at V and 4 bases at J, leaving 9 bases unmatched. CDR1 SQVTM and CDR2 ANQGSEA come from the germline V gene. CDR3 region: CSAGQGPIYEQYF. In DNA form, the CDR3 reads TGCAGCGCTGGACAGGGCCCAATTTACGAGCAGTACTTC.

Here the CDR3 DNA reads TGCGCCAGCAGGGCCCGAGGAGGAACCTACGAGCAGTACTTC. Its protein is CASRARGGTYEQYF. This chain joins TRBV10-1 and TRBJ2-7; possible D gene TRBD2, 5 bases. The CDR3 loop spans 14 amino acids. Germline V gene lookup returns CDR1 WNHNN and CDR2 SYGVQD (reference sequence). V lost 6 bases, J lost 2 bases, and 14 bases lay in between.

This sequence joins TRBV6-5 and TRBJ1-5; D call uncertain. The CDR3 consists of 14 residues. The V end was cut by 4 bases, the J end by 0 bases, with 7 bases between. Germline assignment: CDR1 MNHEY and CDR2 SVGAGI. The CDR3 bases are TGTGCCAGCAGTTCTCAGATTAGCAATCAGCCCCAGCATTTT. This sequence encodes CASSSQISNQPQHF.

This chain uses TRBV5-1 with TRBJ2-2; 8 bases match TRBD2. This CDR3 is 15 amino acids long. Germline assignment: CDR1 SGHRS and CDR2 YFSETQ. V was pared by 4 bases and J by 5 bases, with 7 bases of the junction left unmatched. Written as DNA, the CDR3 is TGCGCCAGCAGCCTTGCCCGGGAGGGAACCGGGGAGCTGTTTTTT. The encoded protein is CASSLAREGTGELFF.

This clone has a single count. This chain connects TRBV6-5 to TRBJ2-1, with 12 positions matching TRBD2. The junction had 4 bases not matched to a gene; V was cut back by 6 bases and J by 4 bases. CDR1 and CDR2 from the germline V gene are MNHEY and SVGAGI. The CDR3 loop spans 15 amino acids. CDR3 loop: CASRPGTSGYNEQFF. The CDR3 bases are TGTGCCAGCAGACCCGGGACTAGCGGGTACAATGAGCAGTTCTTC.

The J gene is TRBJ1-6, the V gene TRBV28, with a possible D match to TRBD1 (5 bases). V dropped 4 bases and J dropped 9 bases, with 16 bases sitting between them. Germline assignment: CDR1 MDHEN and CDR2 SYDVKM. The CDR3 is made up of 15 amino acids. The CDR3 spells CASSWDQRGFSPLHF. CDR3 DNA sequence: TGTGCCAGCAGTTGGGACCAGCGGGGATTTTCACCCCTCCACTTT.

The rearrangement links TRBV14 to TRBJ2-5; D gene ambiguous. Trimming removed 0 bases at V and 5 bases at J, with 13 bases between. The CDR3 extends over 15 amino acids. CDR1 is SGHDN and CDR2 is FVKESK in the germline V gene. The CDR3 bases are TGTGCCAGCAGCCAAGACGAGTACATCAGGGAGACCCAGTACTTC. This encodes CASSQDEYIRETQYF. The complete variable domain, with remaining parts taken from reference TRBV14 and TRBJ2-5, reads EAGVTQFPSHSVIEKGQTVTLRCDPISGHDNLYWYRRVMGKEIKFLLHFVKESKQDESGMPNNRFLAERTGGTYSTLKVQPAELEDSGVYFCASSQDEYIRETQYFGPGTRLLVL.

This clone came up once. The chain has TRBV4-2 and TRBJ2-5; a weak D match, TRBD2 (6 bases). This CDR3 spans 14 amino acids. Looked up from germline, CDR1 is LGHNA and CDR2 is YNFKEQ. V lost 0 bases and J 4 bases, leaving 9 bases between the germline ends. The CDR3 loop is CASSQETSSETQYF. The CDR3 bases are TGTGCCAGCAGCCAAGAGACTAGTTCAGAGACCCAGTACTTC.

The CDR3 loop reads CASEPGVMNTEAFF. The CDR3 DNA reads as TGTGCTAGTGAACCGGGGGTCATGAACACTGAAGCTTTCTTT. The chain joins TRBV12-5 to TRBJ1-1; tentatively, D is TRBD1 (5 bases). The CDR3 spans 14 residues. Germline assignment: CDR1 LGHNT and CDR2 FRNRAP. V lost 7 bases to trimming and J lost 0 bases, with 12 bases between them.

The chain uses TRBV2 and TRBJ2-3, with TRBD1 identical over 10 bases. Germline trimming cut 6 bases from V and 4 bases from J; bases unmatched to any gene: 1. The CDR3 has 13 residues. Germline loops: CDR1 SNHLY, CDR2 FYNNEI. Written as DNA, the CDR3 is TGTGCCAGCAGGGGGACAGGGGCAGATACGCAGTATTTT. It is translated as CASRGTGADTQYF.

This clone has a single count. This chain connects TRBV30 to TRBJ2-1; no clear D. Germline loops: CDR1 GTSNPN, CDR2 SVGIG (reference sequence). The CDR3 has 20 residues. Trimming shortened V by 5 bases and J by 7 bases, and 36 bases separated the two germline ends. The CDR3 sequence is CAWGCISPSHLATPGNEQFF. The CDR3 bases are TGTGCCTGGGGCTGCATCTCTCCGTCCCACCTTGCGACACCTGGGAATGAGCAGTTCTTC.

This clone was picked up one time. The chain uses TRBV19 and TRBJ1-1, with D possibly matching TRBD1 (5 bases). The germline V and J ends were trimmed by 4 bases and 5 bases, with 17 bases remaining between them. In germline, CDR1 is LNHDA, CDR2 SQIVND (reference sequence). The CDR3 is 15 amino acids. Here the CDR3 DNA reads TGTGCCAGTAGTACTCCGCGGCGGGGCTCGACTGAAGCTTTCTTT. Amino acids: CASSTPRRGSTEAFF.